These 32 T cell receptor beta chains came from one sample sequenced in a study of T cell repertoires in cytomegalovirus infection. Their antigens remain unidentified. Each CDR3 protein gets one entry after TCRdb re-called the reads with MiXCR. The sample comprises around 900,000 distinct CDR3 sequences, around 32% of which are singletons, and about an eighth rests with the top ten. The sequences come from cultured CD8+ T cells from PBMCs, collected from culture after CMV antigen stimulation. All receptors come from a human donor in good health (CMV status not recorded). Some clones in this sample may be carry-over from other donors' samples.

The chain carries TRBV4-3 and TRBJ1-5; D possibly corresponds to TRBD1 (6 bases). Germline CDR1 and CDR2: LGHNA and YSLEER. The CDR3 consists of 16 residues. V shed 8 bases and J shed 0 bases, with 17 bases lying between them. The CDR3 sequence: CASAGTPGDSNQPQHF. In DNA, the CDR3 is TGCGCCAGCGCAGGGACCCCAGGGGATAGCAATCAGCCCCAGCATTTT.

This CDR3 is CASGADRGQDTQYF. Here the CDR3 DNA reads TGTGCCAGCGGGGCGGACAGGGGACAAGATACGCAGTATTTT. This chain connects TRBV28 to TRBJ2-3; 9 bases are a match to TRBD1. Germline V gene sequence: CDR1 MDHEN, CDR2 SYDVKM. Germline trimming cut 8 bases from V and 5 bases from J; bases unmatched to any gene: 8. The CDR3 totals 14 residues.

Of note for this clonotype: At one boundary the junction diverges from the germline segment, which might be a read error. The rearrangement uses TRBV7-6 and TRBJ1-1; possibly TRBD1 for D (5 bases). Germline V gene lookup returns CDR1 SGHVS and CDR2 FNYEAQ. This CDR3 spans 15 amino acids. CDR3 sequence (DNA): TGTGCCGGCAGCTTAGGGGACGAACGGCCCACTGAAGCTTTCTTT. This sequence encodes CAGSLGDERPTEAFF.

This clonotype came up many times. The rearrangement links TRBV7-6 to TRBJ2-5; D is undetermined. Germline V lookup: CDR1 SGHVS, CDR2 FNYEAQ. The CDR3 sequence is 14 residues long. The V end lost 1 base, the J end lost 4 bases, and 10 bases lay between the germline ends. CDR3 nucleotides: TGTGCCAGCAGCTTAGGGGAAGGGTTAGAGACCCAGTACTTC. Protein: CASSLGEGLETQYF.

The chain employs TRBV9 and TRBJ1-1; the D gene is possibly TRBD1 (6 bases). CDR1 and CDR2 (germline): SGDLS, YYNGEE. The CDR3 is made up of 14 amino acids. The V end lost 4 bases, the J end lost 2 bases, and 12 bases lay between the germline ends. The CDR3 DNA reads TGTGCCAGCAGCAGGGGACAACGAAACACTGAAGCTTTCTTT. The encoded protein is CASSRGQRNTEAFF.

The chain is built from TRBV28 and TRBJ2-1; D perhaps matches TRBD1 (6 bases). The germline V and J ends were trimmed by 4 bases and 8 bases, with 30 bases remaining between them. The germline V gene encodes CDR1 MDHEN and CDR2 SYDVKM. The CDR3 is made up of 19 amino acids. The CDR3 sequence: CASSSNAPRDNHLGDEQFF. In DNA, the CDR3 is TGTGCCAGCAGTTCAAACGCACCCCGGGACAACCACCTCGGGGATGAGCAGTTCTTC.

This clonotype was observed once. The chain links TRBV9 to TRBJ2-1, with 11 nucleotides matching TRBD2. This CDR3 spans 16 amino acids. Unmatched junction bases numbered 5, after V lost 0 bases and J lost 6 bases. The germline V gene encodes CDR1 SGDLS and CDR2 YYNGEE. This CDR3 reads CASSVDLTSGVNEQFF. DNA for the CDR3: TGTGCCAGCAGCGTAGACTTGACTAGCGGGGTCAATGAGCAGTTCTTC.

The table lists this clonotype with many counts. This chain joins TRBV7-6 and TRBJ2-5; D uncertain. CDR1 SGHVS and CDR2 FNYEAQ come from the germline V gene. The CDR3 consists of 14 residues. V was shortened by 5 bases and J by 5 bases, with 15 bases between the two germline ends. Here the CDR3 DNA reads TGTGCCAGCAGCCTTGGTAGCCTCCCCGAGACCCAGTACTTC. Residues: CASSLGSLPETQYF.

This chain connects TRBV9 to TRBJ2-7, with D possibly TRBD2 on 7 matching bases. The CDR3 length is 12 residues. Per the germline V gene, CDR1 is SGDLS and CDR2 is YYNGEE. Trimming pared 3 bases from V and 5 bases from J, leaving 9 bases between. The CDR3 sequence: CASSGGGDEQYF. The DNA for the CDR3 is TGTGCCAGCAGCGGAGGGGGGGACGAGCAGTACTTC.

The J gene is TRBJ2-7, the V gene TRBV6-1; perhaps D is TRBD1 or TRBD2 (5 bases each). Looked up from germline, CDR1 is MNHNS and CDR2 is SASEGT. This CDR3 has 16 residues. V was cut by 1 base and J by 2 bases, with 15 bases left in between. CDR3 sequence (DNA): TGTGCCAGCAGTGAAGTAAAAGGGGAGATCCCCTACGAGCAGTACGTC. This codes for CASSEVKGEIPYEQYV.

Concerning this clonotype itself: One junction end does not reproduce the germline sequence, and a read error may be involved. V and J are TRBV7-3 and TRBJ2-1; possibly TRBD1 for D (5 bases). This CDR3 comprises 12 residues. From germline, CDR1 is SGHTA and CDR2 FQGTGA. The CDR3 bases are TGTACCAGCAGCTCTGGGGCCCCCGAGCAGTTCTTC. Encoded protein: CTSSSGAPEQFF.

CDR3: CASSSGGGGEKLFF. The CDR3 coding sequence is TGTGCCAGCAGTTCAGGGGGCGGAGGTGAAAAACTGTTTTTT. J is TRBJ1-4 and V is TRBV5-6; 8 bases match TRBD1. The V gene end was trimmed by 5 bases and the J gene end by 7 bases; junction bases not matched to a gene: 7. CDR3 length equals 14 residues. CDR1 and CDR2 (germline): SGHDT, YYEEEE.

This clonotype has more than one count but fewer than ten. The chain has TRBV20-1 and TRBJ2-7; the D is unclear. The CDR3 extends over 13 amino acids. Per the germline V gene, CDR1 is DFQATT and CDR2 is SNEGSKA (reference sequence). The V and J ends lost 2 bases and 5 bases respectively, with 13 bases between them. In DNA, the CDR3 is TGCAGTGCTAGAAACGGGTTAAAAGACGAGCAGTACTTC. Protein product: CSARNGLKDEQYF.

V is TRBV11-1 and J is TRBJ2-1, with D perhaps TRBD2 (7 bases). This CDR3 is built from 14 residues. Germline CDR1 SGHAT, CDR2 FQDESV (reference sequence). Trimming shortened V by 10 bases and J by 4 bases, and 17 bases separated the two germline ends. The CDR3 DNA is TGTGCCACCTCGGGGGGCCCGAATTACAATGAGCAGTTCTTC. Encoded protein: CATSGGPNYNEQFF. Full variable domain (outside the CDR3, taken from reference TRBV11-1 and TRBJ2-1): EAEVAQSPRYKITEKSQAVAFWCDPISGHATLYWYRQILGQGPELLVQFQDESVVDDSQLPKDRFSAERLKGVDSTLKIQPAELGDSAMYLCATSGGPNYNEQFFGPGTRLTVL.

This clonotype was seen only a few times. The chain carries TRBV6-6 and TRBJ2-1; D possibly uses TRBD1 or TRBD2 (6 bases each). Germline V gene sequence: CDR1 MNHNY, CDR2 SVGAGI (reference sequence). The CDR3 loop spans 15 amino acids. Between the trimmed V and J ends, which lost 7 bases and 6 bases, there was a span of 19 bases. The CDR3 nucleotides read TGTGCCAGCATCAAAGAGGGACTGGGGGCCAATGAGCAGTTCTTC. Translated: CASIKEGLGANEQFF.

This clonotype was found once. This chain joins TRBV7-3 and TRBJ1-1, with D possibly matching TRBD1 (6 bases). Trimming pared 5 bases from V and 0 bases from J, leaving 13 bases between. Germline-derived CDR1 and CDR2 are SGHTA and FQGTGA. This CDR3 contains 15 residues. In DNA form, the CDR3 reads TGTGCCAGCAGCGTCCCCAGGGGTATGAACACTGAAGCTTTCTTT. This gives the protein CASSVPRGMNTEAFF.

CDR3 sequence: CASSPRTDYLYEQYV. The CDR3 DNA reads as TGTGCCAGCAGTCCCCGGACAGACTACCTCTACGAGCAGTACGTC. The chain has TRBV6-1 and TRBJ2-7; D perhaps matches TRBD1 (6 bases). V gave up 5 bases and J gave up 3 bases, with 17 bases separating them. The germline V gene has CDR1 MNHNS and CDR2 SASEGT. This CDR3 comprises 15 residues.

The chain has TRBV10-3 and TRBJ2-1, with D perhaps being TRBD1 or TRBD2 (6 bases each). The CDR3 has 16 amino acids. Germline lookup yields CDR1 ENHRY and CDR2 SYGVKD. Trimming shortened V by 2 bases and J by 4 bases, and 15 bases separated the two germline ends. The CDR3 sequence: CAISERGAGTYNEQFF. The CDR3 region has the DNA TGTGCCATCAGTGAGAGGGGGGCGGGGACATACAATGAGCAGTTCTTC.

The chain links TRBV10-3 to TRBJ2-7; D may be TRBD2 (6 bases). Germline V CDR1 and CDR2: ENHRY, SYGVKD. V was pared by 0 bases and J by 3 bases, with 15 bases between. The CDR3 runs to 16 residues. The CDR3 spells CAISESGLRVGYEQYF. The CDR3 DNA reads TGTGCCATCAGTGAGTCGGGACTTCGGGTGGGCTACGAGCAGTACTTC.

This clonotype was counted at least ten times. The chain links TRBV7-2 to TRBJ2-7; TRBD1 agrees at 7 bases. The length of the CDR3 is 14 residues. With 6 bases clipped from V and 7 bases from J, the junction kept 12 bases outside the gene matches. Germline CDR1 reads SGHTA; CDR2 reads FQGNSA. The CDR3, as DNA: TGTGCCAGCAGTTATATTACAGGGGCCGGGGAGCAGTACGTC. Its translation: CASSYITGAGEQYV.

The rearrangement links TRBV13 to TRBJ2-7; D may be TRBD1 or TRBD2 (5 bases each). CDR1 and CDR2 (germline): PRHDT, FYEKMQ (reference sequence). V was shortened by 5 bases and J by 2 bases, with 13 bases between the two germline ends. There are 14 residues in the CDR3. CDR3 nucleotides: TGTGCCAGCAGCCAGGGAGTTTTGGCCTACGAGCAGTACTTC. Translation gives CASSQGVLAYEQYF.

The chain carries TRBV14 and TRBJ2-7, with 7 bases lining up with TRBD1. The CDR3 loop spans 17 amino acids. Trimming cost V 1 base and J 3 bases; bases outside gene matches: 12. The germline V gene has CDR1 SGHDN and CDR2 FVKESK. CDR3 nucleotide sequence: TGTGCCAGCAGCCAAGTCAAAAGGGGGCCATCCTACTACGAGCAGTACTTC. It codes for CASSQVKRGPSYYEQYF.

This clonotype has a handful of counts. The chain has TRBV6-2 or TRBV6-3 and TRBJ1-1; D may be TRBD1 (6 bases). Germline CDR1 and CDR2: MNHEY and SVGEGT. The CDR3 sequence is 15 residues long. Trimming took 6 bases from V and 5 from J, leaving 19 bases between them. The DNA for the CDR3 is TGTGCCAGCAGCTGGGTCGGGGGGGGCGAGACTGAAGCTTTCTTT. This sequence encodes CASSWVGGGETEAFF.

V is TRBV7-9 and J is TRBJ2-7; the D gene is possibly TRBD2 (6 bases). Germline assignment: CDR1 SEHNR and CDR2 FQNEAQ (reference sequence). Trimming removed 3 bases from V and 1 base from J, with 10 bases in between. CDR3 length: 14 amino acids. CDR3 sequence: CASSFPGRSYEQYF. The CDR3 nucleotides are TGTGCCAGCAGCTTCCCCGGGAGATCCTACGAGCAGTACTTC.

This clonotype has only one observation. The junction does not match germline at one end; this may be a read error. The chain has TRBV4-3 and TRBJ1-1, with D hard to call. The germline V gene has CDR1 LGHNA and CDR2 YSLEER. CDR3 length: 16 residues. The CDR3 region has the DNA TGCGCCAGCAGCCAAGGGGAAGGACCTCGCAACACTAAAGCTTTCTTT. Its protein is CASSQGEGPRNTKAFF.

This rearrangement joins TRBV7-9 to TRBJ1-2; 7 positions agree with TRBD1. CDR3 length: 16 amino acids. J was trimmed by 0 bases and V by 4 bases; bases with no gene match: 8. Germline V gives CDR1 SEHNR, CDR2 FQNEAQ (reference sequence). The CDR3 region is CASSSQGEKTNYGYTF. The CDR3 DNA sequence: TGTGCCAGCAGCTCCCAGGGGGAGAAGACTAACTATGGCTACACCTTC.

The V and J genes are TRBV27 and TRBJ1-4, with D unresolved. Trimming removed 5 bases from V and 8 bases from J, with 18 bases in between. Germline CDR1 and CDR2: MNHEY and SMNVEV (reference sequence). The CDR3 extends over 15 amino acids. In nucleotides, the CDR3 is TGTGCCAGCAGTCTCCAGGACCCAGGCCGCGAAAAACTGTTTTTT. Translated: CASSLQDPGREKLFF.

This clonotype was seen a handful of times. The chain employs TRBV7-9 and TRBJ2-7, with D hard to call. V was cut by 6 bases and J by 4 bases, with 13 bases left in between. Germline-derived CDR1 and CDR2 are SEHNR and FQNEAQ (reference sequence). The CDR3 runs to 13 residues. Here the CDR3 reads CASSQTGHYEQYV. The CDR3 coding sequence is TGTGCCAGCAGTCAAACCGGGCATTACGAGCAGTACGTC.

The chain joins TRBV7-8 to TRBJ2-1; D is uncertain. The CDR3 covers 14 residues. From germline, CDR1 is SGHVS and CDR2 FQNEAQ. V lost 7 bases, J lost 0 bases, and 10 bases lay in between. The CDR3 DNA is TGTGCCAGCACCTGGGAAGGCTCCTACAATGAGCAGTTCTTC. As protein: CASTWEGSYNEQFF.

This clonotype appeared a few times. This chain links TRBV5-4 with TRBJ1-1; no clear D. CDR1 is SGHNT and CDR2 is YYREEE in the germline V gene (reference sequence). The CDR3 is made up of 11 amino acids. The CDR3 region has the DNA TGTGTACTGGGCGGTGGGATTGAAGCTTTCTTT. Translation gives CVLGGGIEAFF. Combining the CDR3 with reference TRBV5-4 and TRBJ1-1 gives the whole variable domain ETGVTQSPTHLIKTRGQQVTLRCSSQSGHNTVSWYQQALGQGPQFIFQYYREEENGRGNFPPRFSGLQFPNYSSELNVNALELDDSALYLCVLGGGIEAFFGQGTRLTVV.

V gene TRBV28 combines with J gene TRBJ1-2; maybe TRBD1 (5 bases). The germline V and J ends were trimmed by 6 bases and 7 bases, with 27 bases remaining between them. CDR1 and CDR2 (germline): MDHEN, SYDVKM. The length of the CDR3 is 17 residues. The CDR3 DNA is TGTGCCAGCAGCACTTCGACAGTAGCCAATTATCCGCGTGGCTACACCTTC. This encodes CASSTSTVANYPRGYTF.

V and J are TRBV6-2 or TRBV6-3 and TRBJ2-1; D is unresolved. This CDR3 region has 14 residues. Deletions cut 1 base from V and 5 bases from J, with 9 bases between. The germline V gene encodes CDR1 MNHEY and CDR2 SVGEGT. CDR3 region: CASSYFGSNNEQFF. The CDR3 coding sequence is TGTGCCAGCAGTTACTTCGGATCTAACAATGAGCAGTTCTTC.